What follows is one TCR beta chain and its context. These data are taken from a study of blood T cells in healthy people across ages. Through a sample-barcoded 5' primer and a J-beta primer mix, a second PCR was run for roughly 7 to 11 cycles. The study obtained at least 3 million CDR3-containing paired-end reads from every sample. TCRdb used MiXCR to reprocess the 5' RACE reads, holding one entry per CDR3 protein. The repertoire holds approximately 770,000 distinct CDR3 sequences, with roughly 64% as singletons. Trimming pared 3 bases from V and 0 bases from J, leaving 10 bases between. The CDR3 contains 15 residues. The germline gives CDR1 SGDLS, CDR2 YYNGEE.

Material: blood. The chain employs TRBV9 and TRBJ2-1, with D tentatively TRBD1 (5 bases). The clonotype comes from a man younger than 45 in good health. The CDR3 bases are TGTGCCAGCAGCGCACAGGACCGCTCCTACAATGAGCAGTTCTTC. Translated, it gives CASSAQDRSYNEQFF.